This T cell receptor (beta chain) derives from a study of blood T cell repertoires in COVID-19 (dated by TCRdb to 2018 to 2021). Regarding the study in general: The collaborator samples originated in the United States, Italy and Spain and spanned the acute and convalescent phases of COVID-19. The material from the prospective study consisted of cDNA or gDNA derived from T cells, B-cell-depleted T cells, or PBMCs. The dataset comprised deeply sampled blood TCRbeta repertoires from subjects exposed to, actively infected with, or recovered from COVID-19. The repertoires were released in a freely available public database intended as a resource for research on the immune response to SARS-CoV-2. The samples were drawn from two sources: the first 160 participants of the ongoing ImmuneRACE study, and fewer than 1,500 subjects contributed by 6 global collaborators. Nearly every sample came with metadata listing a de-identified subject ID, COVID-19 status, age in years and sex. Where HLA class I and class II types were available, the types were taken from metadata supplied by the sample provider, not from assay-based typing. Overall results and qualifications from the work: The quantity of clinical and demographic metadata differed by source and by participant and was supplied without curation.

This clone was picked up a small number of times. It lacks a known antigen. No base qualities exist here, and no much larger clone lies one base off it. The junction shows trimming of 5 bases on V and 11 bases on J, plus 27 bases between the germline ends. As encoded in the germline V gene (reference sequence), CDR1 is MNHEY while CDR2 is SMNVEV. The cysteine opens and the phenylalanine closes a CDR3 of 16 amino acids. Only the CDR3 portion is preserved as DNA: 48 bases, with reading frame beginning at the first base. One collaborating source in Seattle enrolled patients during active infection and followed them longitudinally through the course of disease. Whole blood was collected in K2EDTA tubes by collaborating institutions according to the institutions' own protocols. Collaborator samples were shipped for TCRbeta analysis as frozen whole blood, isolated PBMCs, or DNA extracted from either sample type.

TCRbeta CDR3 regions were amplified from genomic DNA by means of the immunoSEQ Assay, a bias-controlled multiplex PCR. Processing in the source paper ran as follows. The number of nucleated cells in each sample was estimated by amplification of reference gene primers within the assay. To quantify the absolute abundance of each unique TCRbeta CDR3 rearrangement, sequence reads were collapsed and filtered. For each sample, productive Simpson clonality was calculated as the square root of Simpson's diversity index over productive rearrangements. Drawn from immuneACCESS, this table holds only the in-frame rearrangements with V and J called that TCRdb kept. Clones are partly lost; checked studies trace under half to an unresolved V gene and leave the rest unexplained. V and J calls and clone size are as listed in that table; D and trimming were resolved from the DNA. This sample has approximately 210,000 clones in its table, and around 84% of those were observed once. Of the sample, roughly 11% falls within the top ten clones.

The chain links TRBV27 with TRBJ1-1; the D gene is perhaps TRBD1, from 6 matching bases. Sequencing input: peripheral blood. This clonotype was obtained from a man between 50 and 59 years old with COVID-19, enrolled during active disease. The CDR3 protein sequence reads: CASSPRRSDRPEAAFF. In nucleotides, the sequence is TGTGCCAGCAGTCCCCGGCGGTCGGACAGACCCGAGGCCGCTTTCTTT.